The source of this T cell receptor (beta chain) is a study of blood T cell repertoires in COVID-19. Across the whole study: Samples representing acute and convalescent COVID-19 were sourced from the United States, Italy and Spain. T cells, B-cell-depleted T cells, or PBMCs supplied cDNA or gDNA.

This CDR3 is 14 amino acids long. Trimming took 11 bases from V and 2 from J, leaving 18 bases between them. Germline V gives CDR1 LNHDA, CDR2 SQIVND (reference sequence). In the original analysis: Amplification with reference gene primers provided the estimates of nucleated cell counts. Produced via immunoSEQ multiplex PCR; TCRdb's table is partial and in-frame only. V and J calls and clone size are as listed in that table; D and trimming were resolved from the DNA. The data contain around 120,000 clones, around 90% of them singletons. It was during active infection that Seattle patients were enrolled and then longitudinally followed. This clone was counted once.

V is TRBV19 and J is TRBJ1-2; D remains unclear. The sequenced sample consisted of peripheral blood. The TCR sequence derives from a woman aged 55-69 years with COVID-19, enrolled during active disease. The CDR3 here is CACNSGRENYGYTF. CDR3 coding DNA: TGTGCCTGCAACTCCGGGAGGGAGAACTATGGCTACACCTTC.